The entry that follows covers one T cell receptor beta chain sequence. Its antigen remains unknown. The CDR3 totals 16 residues. The germline V gene encodes CDR1 SGDLS and CDR2 YYNGEE. Trimming removed 0 bases from V and 3 bases from J, with 15 bases in between. On the basis of clinical symptoms, serum thyroxine and TRAb, thyroid ultrasound and orbital computed tomography, diagnoses were made. The data are from a study of T cells in Graves' hyperthyroidism and ophthalmopathy. Study-level points and caveats: Ophthalmopathy and stable hyperthyroidism were separated by a 13 V-J model. Blood shared most expanded thyroid clonotypes above 0.001.

RNA transcripts were the template for amplifying TCR beta CDR3 regions. First-round RT-PCR targeting the TCR CDR3 was performed with the HTBI primer set. TCRdb recomputed calls from the multiplex PCR reads with MiXCR, one row per CDR3 protein. This table has hundreds of thousands of distinct CDR3 sequences, around 42% appearing once. The sample consisted of peripheral blood or thyroid tissue (not recorded which). This TCR was sampled from a woman aged 18-29 years with Graves' hyperthyroidism. The rearrangement links TRBV9 to TRBJ1-2; possibly TRBD1 for D (5 bases). CDR3 loop: CASSVGGGESYYGYTF. The DNA for the CDR3 is TGTGCCAGCAGCGTAGGAGGAGGGGAGTCTTACTATGGCTACACCTTC.